This record concerns one TCR beta chain sequence. Its antigen is not yet known. The input lacks base qualities; no much larger clone sits a single base away. This entry is derived from a study of cytomegalovirus exposure and HLA in healthy donors (TCRdb year 2017). At the level of the whole study: An earlier analysis of a few hundred of the donors reported about 300 Gb of sequence data and roughly 120 million unique TCR beta sequences obtained from 180 million or so T cells. Rather than using new phenotypic data, the later analysis identified candidate immune exposures from TCR beta sequences and from how often those sequences occurred across donors. In addition to the first cohort of 666 subjects, a separate validation cohort of some 120 different subjects was used. The genetic ancestry cluster associated with self-reported Caucasian donors included around four fifths of the 300 to 450 genotyped donors. An early release that covered about 600 HLA-typed donors contained about 300 gigabases of sequencing data and some 87 million unique TCR sequences. Because of strong linkage in the cohort, roughly five DR-DQ haplotypes were treated as single units for association and clustering. Class I and class II HLA loci were covered by the typing at four-digit resolution. All discovery cohort repertoires had been generated on a single sequencing platform. On average, around 200,000 unique TCR beta nucleotide sequences were sequenced per donor among a few hundred genotyped donors of the cohort, with roughly 18% of those sequences being non-productive. The study used immunosequencing to profile the T cell repertoires of 666 subjects and linked those repertoires to cytomegalovirus serostatus. The aim of the study was to test whether cataloging public T cell receptors could identify signatures of past pathogen exposure. A later analysis re-examined previously published TCR beta repertoires from just over 650 donors and added high-resolution HLA genotyping to investigate patterns of TCR occurrence. A later genetic analysis used genome-wide SNP genotypes for about three fifths of the 666 donors, treating that subset as a discovery cohort. Donor age, sex, ethnicity and CMV serostatus were compiled together with the repertoire data. An earlier analysis of approximately 500 of the donors applied high-throughput TCR beta sequencing to assess whether each TCR beta V gene segment acted as functional or pseudogenic. To predict cytomegalovirus infection status, the study combined high-throughput TCR immunosequencing, statistical association of individual TCRs with disease status, and machine learning. The number of donors typed differed by locus, with about 629-630 for A, B, C, DRB1 and DQB1, 522 for DQA1, about 610 for DPA1, and under 490 for DPB1.

General findings and caveats noted by the study authors: At a false discovery rate of 0.05, a later analysis linked fewer than 20,000 TCR beta sequences to specific HLA alleles. In this cohort, only TCR beta chains were sequenced, and detectable features were limited by the absence of alpha or paired-chain data. In a later analysis, several top co-occurrence clusters were reported to appear linked to parvovirus B19, influenza, CMV and Epstein-Barr virus. A cluster of highly shared sequence variants was judged likely to represent a technical artifact of the sequencing pipeline. In a later analysis, TCR association rates were found to vary across HLA loci, with the most associated TCRs seen for DRB1 alleles and the fewest for HLA-C alleles. A total of 150 to 200 TCR beta chains were listed by the study as associated with cytomegalovirus. A few of the identified cytomegalovirus-associated TCR beta chains were confirmed in vitro to be specific for cytomegalovirus antigens. Because some donors lacked HLA typing at each locus, the association tests relied only on the typed subset. A further reported finding was that TCR beta sequences accurately predicted the HLA-A and HLA-B alleles for most subjects in the first cohort. Sequencing depth was assumed to be roughly uniform across donors in the presence/absence analyses, though that assumption may not hold. The earlier analysis of around 600 of the donors excluded roughly 16 rarely observed V segments, including chromosome 9 orphons, because counts were too low. Immune exposure information for the cohort was limited to CMV serostatus. A later analysis found that HLA-associated TCR beta chains were more clonally expanded and had lower generation probabilities than equally common non-associated chains. When HLA alleles, especially DR and DQ, strongly co-occurred, attributing TCR associations to individual alleles was difficult. Correlated functional status among segregating V segments might reflect linkage disequilibrium, but an unknown experimental factor could not be ruled out. A later genetic analysis reported fewer N-insertions in productive TCRs among donors in an Asian-associated ancestry cluster than the roughly 690-donor mean. The authors suggested that the approach could potentially be extended to other disease states and immunological phenotypes. An earlier analysis of 587 of the donors showed that most TCR beta V segments appeared in productive rearrangements either about 87% or about 30% of the time, which broadly matched IMGT annotations. Cytomegalovirus status was reported to be diagnosed by the classifier with high specificity and sensitivity in both the original and validation cohorts. According to a later analysis, most CMV-associated TCR beta chains appeared to be HLA-restricted, and the HLA associations seemed to be driven largely by CMV exposure. While some public TCRs were present in many individuals, most TCR sequences turned up only very rarely across donors. A later genetic analysis associated a missense DCLRE1C variant with V-gene and J-gene trimming of TCR beta chains, and an independent cohort replicated the association.

The protocol used for the library was the immunoSEQ multiplex PCR assay. The multiplex PCR relied on a mix of 60 forward primers for TCR Vbeta segments and 13 reverse primers for TCR Jbeta segments. The CDR3 region of rearranged TCR beta genes was amplified from genomic DNA by a multiplex PCR assay. The amplified TCR beta libraries were sequenced on the Illumina HiSeq System as 87-base-pair reads. As for the authors' bioinformatics: In a later analysis, roughly 80 million unique TCR beta chains were counted across the approximately 640 repertoires, and roughly 11 million of these chains were shared by at least two donors. Raw reads were error-corrected and collapsed into unique sequences with a nearest-neighbor algorithm that merged closely related sequences to remove PCR and sequencing errors. CDR3 sequences were aligned to IMGT reference sequences to assign V, D and J gene segments. Each retained sequence needed at least a six-nucleotide match to both a V gene segment and a J gene segment. A rearrangement was called productive if the CDR3 had no stop codons and remained in frame with V and J, and every other rearrangement was called non-productive. Following IMGT convention, CDR3 was defined as the stretch from the second conserved V-encoded cysteine up to the conserved J-encoded phenylalanine. In an earlier analysis of around 540 of the donors, sequences lacking an unambiguous match to a single V gene segment were excluded. An earlier analysis of over 450 of the donors classified V segments as functional when productive rearrangements were above 56.7% and as segregating when the standard deviation between donors was above 5%. A statistical classification framework was built to diagnose cytomegalovirus status from the catalog of TCR beta chain sequences. In a later analysis, TCR nucleotide sequences were compared against IMGT/GENE-DB human TR gene sequences so that V and J genes could be assigned. A later analysis assigned CDR3 sequences and most-parsimonious VDJ recombination scenarios with the TCRdist pipeline. In a later analysis, each TCR beta chain was defined by its CDR3 amino acid sequence together with its V-gene family, and reads without a unique V-gene family were excluded. A later analysis removed 500 to 600 highly shared, low-generation-probability nucleotide sequences to deal with suspected cross-contamination and a sequencing artifact. In a later analysis, a clonal expansion index was calculated for each public chain from normalized within-repertoire ranks of inferred template counts. In a later analysis, generation probabilities were computed with a VDJ recombination model fitted to out-of-frame rearrangements, and the resulting probabilities were checked against IGoR. A later analysis scored TCR-TCR, TCR-HLA and TCR-CMV co-occurrence with hypergeometric tests, applying a repertoire-size bias correction to TCR pairs. False discovery rates were estimated in a later analysis by permuting HLA or CMV assignments 20 times. In a later analysis, co-occurring TCRs were grouped using DBSCAN, and TCRdist sequence similarity was added for clustering within HLA-allele-positive subsets. Repertoires with fewer than 30,000 or more than 120,000 public chains were left out of co-occurrence clustering, as were five repertoires with anomalous nucleotide sharing. TCRdb took over this immuneACCESS table, retaining in-frame rearrangements with V and J assigned. Such tables are incomplete; in checked studies, under half of the missing clones stem from an unresolved V gene, and the remainder is unexplained. The D gene and trimming were derived from the DNA, and the V and J assignments and clone size from that table. The sample has about 140,000 clones on record, 70% to 90% of them singletons. The top ten clones comprise approximately 1.5% of the sample.

The cohort consisted of some 670 healthy bone marrow donors. At the time of sampling, all cohort members were nominally healthy, though unrecorded immune exposures were likely present. The donor tested CMV seronegative and was one of the 352 seronegative cohort members. Every donor gave a peripheral blood sample, and the peripheral blood mononuclear cells from that sample were used for TCR beta sequencing. Genomic DNA extraction from the blood cell samples was performed with the Qiagen DNeasy Blood Extraction Kit. The source of this sequence is a man in his forties in good health and CMV-seronegative. Source material: PBMCs.

The sequence in DNA is TGTGCCAGCAGATCGACGGGGGGCGGTCAGCCCCAGCATTTT. Translated, this gives CASRSTGGGQPQHF. The chain uses TRBV28 and TRBJ1-5, and TRBD1 may be the D gene, going by 6 matching bases. The CDR3 runs 14 amino acids, cysteine and phenylalanine included. Left in the record is the CDR3 DNA by itself, 42 bases read in frame from the first base. CDR1 and CDR2 were assigned from the germline V gene as MDHEN and SYDVKM. Deletion took 6 bases off V and 6 bases off J, with a span of 15 bases between the germline ends.